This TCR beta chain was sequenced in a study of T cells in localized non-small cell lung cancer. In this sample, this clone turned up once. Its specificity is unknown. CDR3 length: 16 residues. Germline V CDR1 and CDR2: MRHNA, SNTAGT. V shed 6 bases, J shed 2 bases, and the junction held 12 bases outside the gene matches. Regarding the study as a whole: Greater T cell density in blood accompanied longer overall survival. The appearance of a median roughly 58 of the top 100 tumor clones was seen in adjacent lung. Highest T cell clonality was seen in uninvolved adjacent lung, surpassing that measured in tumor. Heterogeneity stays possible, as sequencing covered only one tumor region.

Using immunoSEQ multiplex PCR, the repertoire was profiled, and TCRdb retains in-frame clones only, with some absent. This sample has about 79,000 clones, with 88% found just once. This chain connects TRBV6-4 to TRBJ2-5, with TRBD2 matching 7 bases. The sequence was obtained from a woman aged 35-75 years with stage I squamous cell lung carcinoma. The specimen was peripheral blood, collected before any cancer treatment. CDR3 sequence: CASRPPKRGHQETQYF. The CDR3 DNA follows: TGTGCCAGCAGACCCCCAAAGCGGGGTCATCAAGAGACCCAGTACTTC.